This T cell receptor beta chain was obtained from a study of cytomegalovirus exposure and HLA in healthy donors listed by TCRdb under 2017. For the study in its entirety: According to a later analysis, one platform produced both the 110 or so validation repertoires and the roughly 640 repertoires of the first cohort. The study aimed to test whether cataloging public T cell receptors could reveal signatures of past pathogen exposure. In addition to the first cohort of about 650 subjects, a separate validation cohort of 120 different subjects was used. To predict cytomegalovirus infection status, the study combined high-throughput TCR immunosequencing, statistical association of individual TCRs with disease status, and machine learning. What the research found in general, with its limitations: Most TCR sequences were observed very rarely across donors, whereas some public TCRs were present in many individuals. In a later analysis, TCRs clustered in the first cohort were found to also tend to co-occur in the 120 or so validation repertoires, with approximately 95% of cluster scores above 0. The study listed 150 to 200 TCR beta chains as associated with cytomegalovirus. A later analysis had no HLA typing for the validation cohort, so co-occurrence there was scored across all 110 or so repertoires. The authors suggested that the approach could potentially be generalized to other disease states and immunological phenotypes. In vitro tests confirmed that a few of the cytomegalovirus-associated TCR beta chains recognize cytomegalovirus antigens. The classifier was reported to diagnose cytomegalovirus status with high specificity and sensitivity in both the original and validation cohorts.

Remarks on this clone: Its antigen is not yet known. It has no much larger one-base neighbor in the sample; base qualities were not kept.

The donors were included in the validation cohort of approximately 120 subjects, a group kept apart from the 666-subject first cohort. The CDR3 runs 12 residues from the cysteine to the phenylalanine. CDR3 DNA only is kept here, 36 bases in frame from base 1. CDR1 and CDR2, per the germline V gene (reference sequence), are SEHNR and FQNEAQ. Relative to germline, V is 3 bases shorter and J is 4 bases shorter, with 7 bases between their ends. Library method: the immunoSEQ multiplex PCR assay. On the authors' methods: A statistical classification framework was built for diagnosing cytomegalovirus status from the catalog of TCR beta chain sequences. The clones in this table, taken by TCRdb from immuneACCESS, are in-frame only. Not every clone is retained; where verified, under half of the shortfall comes from an unresolved V gene, and the cause of the rest is unknown. That table supplies the V and J calls and clone size; D and trimming were determined from the DNA. Across this sample there are tens of thousands of clones, with more than 85% seen only once. Over 2% of the sample comes from the top ten.

This clonotype originated in a woman in her twenties or thirties in good health and CMV-seronegative. Recombination linked TRBV7-9 to TRBJ2-7; the D gene is possibly TRBD2, with 6 bases matching. Material: PBMCs. The bases are TGTGCCAGCAGCTTGGACTATTACGAGCAGTACTTC. This codes for CASSLDYYEQYF.